This T cell receptor beta chain came from a study of blood T cell repertoires in COVID-19. Only a few counts were recorded for this clone. The CDR3 is made up of 15 amino acids. V shed 0 bases and J shed 5 bases, with 15 bases lying between them. CDR1 SGHNT and CDR2 YYREEE come from the germline V gene (reference sequence). Study processing details: Nucleated cell counts were estimated from reference gene primer amplification. The repertoire was sequenced with immunoSEQ multiplex PCR; TCRdb's copy has only in-frame clones and lacks some. V and J calls and clone size are given by that table; D and trimming were obtained from the DNA. The sample carries about 14,000 clones, about 83% recorded once.

V is TRBV5-4 and J is TRBJ2-7; D might be TRBD2 (7 bases). The sequencing sample was made of peripheral blood. This TCR derives from a woman aged 60-75 years with acute or convalescent COVID-19. In DNA form, the CDR3 reads TGTGCCAGCAGCTTGGCCCAAACGGGGGGCCACGAGCAGTACTTC. Its protein product is CASSLAQTGGHEQYF.